One and the same sample provided the 25 T cell receptor beta chains below, sequenced in a study of blood T cell repertoires in COVID-19. Profiling relied on immunoSEQ multiplex PCR, and the TCRdb table lists in-frame clones only, not all of them. In the table there are about 110,000 clones, less than 75% of which are singletons. Sequencing was carried out using peripheral blood. All receptors come from a woman aged 40 to 50 with acute or convalescent COVID-19.

The V gene is TRBV28, the J gene TRBJ1-4; 9 positions agree with TRBD1. J was trimmed by 7 bases and V by 7 bases; bases with no gene match: 7. CDR1 and CDR2 from the germline V gene are MDHEN and SYDVKM. The length of the CDR3 is 14 residues. For the CDR3, the DNA is TGTGCCAGCAACGCAGGGACAGGGTTTGAAAAACTGTTTTTT. It yields the protein CASNAGTGFEKLFF.

The chain recombines TRBV11-2 with TRBJ1-1, with 7 bases fitting TRBD1. J was trimmed by 11 bases and V by 0 bases; bases with no gene match: 6. The CDR3 length is 13 residues. CDR1 is SGHAT, CDR2 FQNNGV, per germline. Here the CDR3 reads CASSLDSWTGAFF. As DNA, the CDR3 is TGTGCCAGCAGCTTAGATTCCTGGACAGGCGCTTTCTTT.

The chain links TRBV7-2 to TRBJ1-6, with 7 positions matching TRBD1. The V gene end was trimmed by 4 bases and the J gene end by 6 bases; junction bases not matched to a gene: 3. Per germline, CDR1 SGHTA and CDR2 FQGNSA. CDR3 length: 14 amino acids. The CDR3 DNA is TGTGCCAGCAGCTACGGGACAGCTAATTCACCCCTCCACTTT. As protein: CASSYGTANSPLHF. The full variable domain, its missing parts supplied by reference TRBV7-2 and TRBJ1-6, is GAGVSQSPSNKVTEKGKDVELRCDPISGHTALYWYRQSLGQGLEFLIYFQGNSAPDKSGLPSDRFSAERTGGSVSTLTIQRTQQEDSAVYLCASSYGTANSPLHFGNGTRLTVT.

The table lists this clone with a count of one. This chain's CDR3 is CASSPHRGEQFF. The CDR3 nucleotides are TGTGCCAGCAGCCCACACCGCGGGGAGCAGTTCTTC. The genes are TRBV7-8 and TRBJ2-1, with TRBD2 as a possible D gene (5 bases). Germline V lookup: CDR1 SGHVS, CDR2 FQNEAQ. The V end lost 5 bases, the J end lost 10 bases, and 12 bases lay between the germline ends. CDR3 length: 12 amino acids.

V is TRBV13 and J is TRBJ1-3, with TRBD1 matching over 7 bases. The germline CDR1 and CDR2 sequences are PRHDT and FYEKMQ (reference sequence). CDR3 length: 15 residues. The trim removed 3 bases at V and 0 bases at J, leaving 2 bases unmatched. CDR3 coding DNA: TGTGCCAGCAGCTTTCGACAGGGCTCTGGAAACACCATATATTTT. This gives the protein CASSFRQGSGNTIYF.

The J gene is TRBJ1-4, the V gene TRBV12-3 or TRBV12-4; the D gene is possibly TRBD1 (6 bases). The CDR3 extends over 12 amino acids. With 6 bases removed from V and 7 bases from J, the gap between germline ends came to 9 bases. CDR3 in DNA: TGTGCCAGCAGACAGGGTCGTGAAAAACTGTTTTTT. Translated: CASRQGREKLFF.

The table lists this clone with a few counts. The V gene is TRBV28, the J gene TRBJ2-3; possible D gene TRBD2, 5 bases. CDR3 length: 14 amino acids. Germline loops: CDR1 MDHEN, CDR2 SYDVKM. V lost 2 bases, J lost 4 bases, and 10 bases lay in between. The CDR3 sequence is CASSLVRVSDTQYF. The CDR3 region has the DNA TGTGCCAGCAGTTTAGTGAGGGTTTCAGATACGCAGTATTTT.

This chain connects TRBV13 to TRBJ1-1, with 8 bases aligning to TRBD1. The CDR3 runs 15 residues. Germline loops: CDR1 PRHDT, CDR2 FYEKMQ (reference sequence). V gave up 5 bases and J gave up 1 base; unmatched junction bases: 6. The CDR3 DNA follows: TGTGCCAGCAGCGTCCGGGACAGGCCGAACACTGAAGCTTTCTTT. It specifies CASSVRDRPNTEAFF. Supplemented by reference TRBV13 and TRBJ1-1, the full variable domain reads AAGVIQSPRHLIKEKRETATLKCYPIPRHDTVYWYQQGPGQDPQFLISFYEKMQSDKGSIPDRFSAQQFSDYHSELNMSSLELGDSALYFCASSVRDRPNTEAFFGQGTRLTVV.

There are a few counts of this clone. J is TRBJ2-5 and V is TRBV2; 8 bases map to TRBD1. This CDR3 has 13 residues. With V trimmed by 7 bases and J by 4 bases, 5 bases remained unmatched. Germline lookup yields CDR1 SNHLY and CDR2 FYNNEI. The CDR3 DNA reads as TGTGCCAGCATAGCAGGGGGCCGAGAGACCCAGTACTTC. This translates into CASIAGGRETQYF.

The chain uses TRBV6-5 and TRBJ2-5, with a possible D match to TRBD2 (6 bases). The germline CDR1 and CDR2 sequences are MNHEY and SVGAGI. V was cut by 0 bases and J by 4 bases, with 12 bases left in between. This CDR3 region has 15 residues. For the CDR3, the DNA is TGTGCCAGCAGTTACTCCACCGGGGGACGAGAGACCCAGTACTTC. Its translation: CASSYSTGGRETQYF.

This chain connects TRBV3-1 (or the pseudogene TRBV3-2) to TRBJ2-3, with 8 bases lining up with TRBD2. Germline CDR1 is LGHDT and CDR2 is YNNKEL (reference sequence). The V and J ends lost 3 bases and 6 bases, in that order; junction bases with no gene match: 8. This CDR3 is built from 15 residues. CDR3 sequence: CASSHREGDADTQYF. The DNA for the CDR3 is TGTGCCAGCAGCCATCGGGAGGGGGACGCGGATACGCAGTATTTT.

The chain recombines TRBV12-3 or TRBV12-4 with TRBJ1-1; D call uncertain. V dropped 4 bases and J dropped 0 bases, with 6 bases sitting between them. The CDR3 loop spans 13 amino acids. CDR3 coding DNA: TGTGCCAGCAGTTGGACTGTGAACACTGAAGCTTTCTTT. This gives the protein CASSWTVNTEAFF.

This chain joins TRBV5-5 and TRBJ2-7; 11 bases match TRBD1. The CDR3 runs 14 residues. Germline V gene lookup returns CDR1 SGHKS and CDR2 YYEKEE (reference sequence). J gave up 5 bases and V 3 bases, and 4 bases lay outside the gene matches. CDR3 bases: TGTGCCAGCAGCTACGGGACAGGGGGGAACGAGCAGTACTTC. The encoded protein is CASSYGTGGNEQYF.

The chain uses TRBV19 and TRBJ1-6; D is perhaps TRBD1 (5 bases). Trimming shortened V by 5 bases and J by 8 bases, and 16 bases separated the two germline ends. The germline V gene has CDR1 LNHDA and CDR2 SQIVND (reference sequence). This CDR3 spans 15 amino acids. The CDR3 DNA reads TGTGCCAGTAGTCCCCTTGACAGCCGAGATTCACCCCTCCACTTT. It yields the protein CASSPLDSRDSPLHF.

The gene calls are TRBV4-3 and TRBJ1-2; D is undetermined. Germline lookup yields CDR1 LGHNA and CDR2 YSLEER. V dropped 0 bases and J dropped 5 bases, with 13 bases sitting between them. CDR3 size: 15 residues. DNA for the CDR3: TGCGCCAGCAGCCAAGATGTGGAGGTTAGTTATGGCTACACCTTC. Encoded protein: CASSQDVEVSYGYTF.

Notes on this clone: Other nucleotide sequences from this sample produce the same CDR3. The rearrangement uses TRBV19 and TRBJ1-2, with TRBD1 identical over 11 bases. This CDR3 region has 15 residues. Unmatched junction bases numbered 9, after V lost 7 bases and J lost 5 bases. From germline, CDR1 is LNHDA and CDR2 SQIVND (reference sequence). The CDR3 is CASTRDRGVAYGYTF. The CDR3 DNA follows: TGTGCCAGTACCCGGGACAGGGGGGTCGCTTATGGCTACACCTTC.

This clone occurred a few times. The sample contains more than one DNA sequence encoding this CDR3. The chain is built from TRBV7-2 and TRBJ1-1, with D hard to call. This CDR3 region has 13 residues. Per the germline V gene, CDR1 is SGHTA and CDR2 is FQGNSA. Between the trimmed V and J ends, which lost 3 bases and 2 bases, there was a span of 7 bases. CDR3 loop: CASSFTVNTEAFF. The CDR3 DNA reads as TGTGCCAGCAGCTTCACGGTAAACACTGAAGCTTTCTTT. Full variable domain (missing parts from reference TRBV7-2 and TRBJ1-1): GAGVSQSPSNKVTEKGKDVELRCDPISGHTALYWYRQSLGQGLEFLIYFQGNSAPDKSGLPSDRFSAERTGGSVSTLTIQRTQQEDSAVYLCASSFTVNTEAFFGQGTRLTVV.

The V and J genes are TRBV24-1 and TRBJ2-7, with TRBD1 matching over 9 bases. The CDR3 sequence is 15 residues long. CDR1 is KGHDR, CDR2 SFDVKD, per germline. The trim removed 7 bases at V and 3 bases at J, leaving 9 bases unmatched. CDR3 in amino acids: CATSPSGTGNYEQYF. The DNA for the CDR3 is TGTGCCACCAGCCCCTCCGGGACAGGGAACTACGAGCAGTACTTC.

V usage is TRBV24-1 and J usage is TRBJ2-1; the D gene is possibly TRBD2 (6 bases). Trimming pared 12 bases from V and 3 bases from J, leaving 8 bases between. Germline V gives CDR1 KGHDR, CDR2 SFDVKD. The CDR3 sequence is 11 residues long. The CDR3: CAAGLYNEQFF. The DNA for the CDR3 is TGTGCCGCGGGACTCTACAATGAGCAGTTCTTC.

J is TRBJ1-2 and V is TRBV19; the D gene is possibly TRBD1 (5 bases). Trimming took 4 bases from V and 3 from J, leaving 15 bases between them. The CDR3 runs 15 residues. In germline, CDR1 is LNHDA, CDR2 SQIVND (reference sequence). CDR3 sequence: CASSTTAPRDYGYTF. In DNA form, the CDR3 reads TGTGCCAGTAGTACGACAGCTCCTCGTGACTATGGCTACACCTTC.

This clone was found a few times. The rearrangement uses TRBV4-2 and TRBJ2-3; no reliable D call. This CDR3 contains 16 residues. CDR1 is LGHNA, CDR2 YNFKEQ, per germline. The germline V and J ends were trimmed by 4 bases and 0 bases, with 14 bases remaining between them. The CDR3 sequence: CASSPQQGGSTDTQYF. CDR3 DNA: TGTGCCAGCAGCCCCCAGCAAGGCGGAAGCACAGATACGCAGTATTTT.

The count of this clone is one. This CDR3 reads CASSVEGGRTDTQYF. CDR3 sequence (DNA): TGTGCCAGCAGCGTAGAAGGGGGCCGCACAGATACGCAGTATTTT. The genes are TRBV9 and TRBJ2-3; TRBD1 agrees at 7 bases. Germline V gene data show CDR1 as SGDLS and CDR2 as YYNGEE. The CDR3 length is 15 residues. The J segment lost 1 base and the V segment lost 0 bases, leaving 2 bases of the junction unmatched.

Comment on this clone: The junction and the germline gene differ at one end; a read error may be behind it. The chain uses TRBV13 and TRBJ2-2; 9 nucleotides match TRBD1. Per germline, CDR1 PRHDT and CDR2 FYEKMQ (reference sequence). The CDR3 spans 12 residues. In DNA, the CDR3 is TGTGCCAGCAGCTTCCGACAGGGGGGGCTGTTTTTT. Its translation is CASSFRQGGLFF.

The chain is built from TRBV6-1 and TRBJ2-5; 11 bases are shared with TRBD1. The germline V gene encodes CDR1 MNHNS and CDR2 SASEGT. The CDR3 covers 16 residues. V lost 4 bases, J lost 2 bases, and 6 bases stayed unmatched. The CDR3 spells CASSVGTGGRQETQYF. As DNA, the CDR3 is TGTGCCAGCAGTGTAGGGACAGGGGGTCGGCAAGAGACCCAGTACTTC.

This chain joins TRBV28 and TRBJ2-7; 8 bases agree with TRBD1. Per germline, CDR1 MDHEN and CDR2 SYDVKM. This CDR3 has 15 residues. V shed 3 bases and J 2 bases; nucleotides not matched to a gene: 6. This CDR3 reads CASSFPGTGAYEQYF. As DNA, the CDR3 is TGTGCCAGCAGTTTCCCCGGGACAGGCGCCTACGAGCAGTACTTC.